This T cell receptor beta chain was sequenced during a study of T cell therapy after organ transplantation. Overall study: After therapy, patients were monitored for 25 to 35 weeks.

Sequenced by immunoSEQ multiplex PCR; TCRdb stores in-frame clones only, minus some. The repertoire includes some 48,000 clones, about 94% of them detected once, and 2.5% to 3.5% sits in the top ten. Trimming shortened V by 0 bases and J by 3 bases, and 12 bases separated the two germline ends. The CDR3 runs 16 residues. From germline, CDR1 is LNHNV and CDR2 YYDKDF (reference sequence). Study results and caveats: CD8 clonality fold change after therapy inversely tracked pretherapy clonality.

Turning to this clone: Its target is not known.

The receptor was isolated from a human patient who had received a solid organ transplant and had CMV disease. This specimen was CD8+ T cells from blood, taken before autologous CMV-specific T cell therapy. The V and J genes are TRBV15 and TRBJ2-1, with unresolved D. The CDR3: CATSRDHPRNYNEQFF. CDR3 in DNA: TGTGCCACCAGCAGAGACCACCCAAGGAACTACAATGAGCAGTTCTTC.